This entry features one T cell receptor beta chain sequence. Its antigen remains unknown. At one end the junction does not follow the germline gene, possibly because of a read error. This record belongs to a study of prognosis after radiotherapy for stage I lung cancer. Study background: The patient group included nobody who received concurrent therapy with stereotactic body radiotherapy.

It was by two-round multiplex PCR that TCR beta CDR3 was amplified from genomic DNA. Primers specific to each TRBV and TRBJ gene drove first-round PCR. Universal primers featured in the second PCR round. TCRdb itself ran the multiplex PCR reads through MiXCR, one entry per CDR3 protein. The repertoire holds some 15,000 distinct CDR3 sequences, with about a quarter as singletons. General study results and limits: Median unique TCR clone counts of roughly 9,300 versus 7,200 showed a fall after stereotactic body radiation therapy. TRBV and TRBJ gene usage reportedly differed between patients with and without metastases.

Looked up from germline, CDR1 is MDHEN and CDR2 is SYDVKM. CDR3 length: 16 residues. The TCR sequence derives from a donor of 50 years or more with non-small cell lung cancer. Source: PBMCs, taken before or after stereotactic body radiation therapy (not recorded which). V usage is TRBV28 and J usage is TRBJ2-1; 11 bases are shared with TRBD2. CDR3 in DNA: TGTGCCAGCAAGACTAGCGGGATCAGCTCCCACAATGAGCAGTCCTTC. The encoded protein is CASKTSGISSHNEQSF.